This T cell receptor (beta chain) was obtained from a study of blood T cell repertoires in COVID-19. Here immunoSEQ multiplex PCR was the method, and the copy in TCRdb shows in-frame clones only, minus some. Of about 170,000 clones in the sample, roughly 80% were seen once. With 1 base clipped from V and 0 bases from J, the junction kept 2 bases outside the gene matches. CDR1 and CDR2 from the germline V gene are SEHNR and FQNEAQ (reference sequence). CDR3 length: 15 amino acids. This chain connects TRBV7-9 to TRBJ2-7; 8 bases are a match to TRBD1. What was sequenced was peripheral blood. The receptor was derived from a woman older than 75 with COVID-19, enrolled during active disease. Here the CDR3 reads CASSLGDRSSYEQYF. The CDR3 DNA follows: TGTGCCAGCAGCTTAGGGGACAGGTCCTCCTACGAGCAGTACTTC. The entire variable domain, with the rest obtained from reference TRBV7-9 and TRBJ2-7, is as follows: DTGVSQNPRHKITKRGQNVTFRCDPISEHNRLYWYRQTLGQGPEFLTYFQNEAQLEKSRLLSDRFSAERPKGSFSTLEIQRTEQGDSAMYLCASSLGDRSSYEQYFGPGTRLTVT.